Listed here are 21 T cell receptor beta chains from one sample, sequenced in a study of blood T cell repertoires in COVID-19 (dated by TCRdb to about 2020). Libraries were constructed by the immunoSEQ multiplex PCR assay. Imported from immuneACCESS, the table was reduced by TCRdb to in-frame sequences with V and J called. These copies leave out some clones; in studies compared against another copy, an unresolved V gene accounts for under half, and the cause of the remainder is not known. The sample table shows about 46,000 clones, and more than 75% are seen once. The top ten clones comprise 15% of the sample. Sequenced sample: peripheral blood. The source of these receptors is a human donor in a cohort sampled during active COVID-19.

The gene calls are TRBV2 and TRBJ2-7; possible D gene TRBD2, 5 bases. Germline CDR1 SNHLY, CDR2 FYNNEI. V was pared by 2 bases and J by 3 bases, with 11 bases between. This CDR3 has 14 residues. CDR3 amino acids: CASSEQSGGYEQYF. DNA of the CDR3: TGTGCCAGCAGTGAACAGAGCGGAGGCTACGAGCAGTACTTC. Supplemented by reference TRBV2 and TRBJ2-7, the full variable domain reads EPEVTQTPSHQVTQMGQEVILRCVPISNHLYFYWYRQILGQKVEFLVSFYNNEISEKSEIFDDQFSVERPDGSNFTLKIRSTKLEDSAMYFCASSEQSGGYEQYFGPGTRLTVT.

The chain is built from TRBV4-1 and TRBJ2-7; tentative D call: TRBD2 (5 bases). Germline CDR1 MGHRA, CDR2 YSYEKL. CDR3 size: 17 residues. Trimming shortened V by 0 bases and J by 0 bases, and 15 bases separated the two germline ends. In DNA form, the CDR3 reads TGCGCCAGCAGCCAAGATTCGGTGACTAAGAGCTCCTACGAGCAGTACTTC. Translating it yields CASSQDSVTKSSYEQYF.

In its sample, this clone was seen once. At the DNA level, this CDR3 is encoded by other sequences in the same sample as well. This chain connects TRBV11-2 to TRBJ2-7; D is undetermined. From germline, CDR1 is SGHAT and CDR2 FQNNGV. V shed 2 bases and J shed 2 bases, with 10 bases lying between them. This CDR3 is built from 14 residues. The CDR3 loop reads CASSLSSGTYEQYF. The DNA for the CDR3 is TGTGCCAGCAGCTTATCGTCAGGAACCTACGAGCAGTACTTC. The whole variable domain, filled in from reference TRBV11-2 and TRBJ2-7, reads EAGVAQSPRYKIIEKRQSVAFWCNPISGHATLYWYQQILGQGPKLLIQFQNNGVVDDSQLPKDRFSAERLKGVDSTLKIQPAKLEDSAVYLCASSLSSGTYEQYFGPGTRLTVT.

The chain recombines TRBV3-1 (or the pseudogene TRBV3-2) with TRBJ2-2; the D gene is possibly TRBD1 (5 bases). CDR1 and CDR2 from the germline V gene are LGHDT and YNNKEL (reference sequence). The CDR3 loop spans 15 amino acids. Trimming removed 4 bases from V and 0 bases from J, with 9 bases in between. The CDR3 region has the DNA TGTGCCAGCAGCCCGAGACAGTCGAACACCGGGGAGCTGTTTTTT. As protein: CASSPRQSNTGELFF.

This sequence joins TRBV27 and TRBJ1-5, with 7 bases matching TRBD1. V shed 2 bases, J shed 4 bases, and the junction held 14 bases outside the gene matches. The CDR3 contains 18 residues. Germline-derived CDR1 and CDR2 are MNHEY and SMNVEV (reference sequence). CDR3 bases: TGTGCCAGCAGTTTAACCAGGCCAGGGACAGCCACAAATCAGCCCCAGCATTTT. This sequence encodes CASSLTRPGTATNQPQHF.

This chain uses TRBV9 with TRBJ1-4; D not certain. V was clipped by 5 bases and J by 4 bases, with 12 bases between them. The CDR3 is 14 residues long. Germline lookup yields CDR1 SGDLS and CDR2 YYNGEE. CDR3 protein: CASSLEGGNEKLFF. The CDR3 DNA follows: TGTGCCAGCAGTTTGGAAGGAGGTAATGAAAAACTGTTTTTT. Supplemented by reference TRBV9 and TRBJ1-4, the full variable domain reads DSGVTQTPKHLITATGQRVTLRCSPRSGDLSVYWYQQSLDQGLQFLIQYYNGEERAKGNILERFSAQQFPDLHSELNLSSLELGDSALYFCASSLEGGNEKLFFGSGTQLSVL.

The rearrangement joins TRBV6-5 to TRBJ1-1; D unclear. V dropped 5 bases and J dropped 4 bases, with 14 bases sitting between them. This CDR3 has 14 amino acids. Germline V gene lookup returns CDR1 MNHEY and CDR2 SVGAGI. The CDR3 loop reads CASSLSPGVTEAFF. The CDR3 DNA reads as TGTGCCAGCAGTCTCTCCCCCGGGGTCACTGAAGCTTTCTTT.

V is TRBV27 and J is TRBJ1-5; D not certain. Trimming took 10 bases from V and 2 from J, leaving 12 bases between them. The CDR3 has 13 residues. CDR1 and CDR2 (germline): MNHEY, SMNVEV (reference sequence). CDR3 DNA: TGTGCCACCTCCCTTACGGGCAATCAGCCCCAGCATTTT. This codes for CATSLTGNQPQHF.

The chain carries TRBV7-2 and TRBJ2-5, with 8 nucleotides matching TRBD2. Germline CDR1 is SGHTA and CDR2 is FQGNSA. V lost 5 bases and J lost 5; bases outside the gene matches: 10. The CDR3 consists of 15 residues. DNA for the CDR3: TGTGCCAGCAGCACCGGACTAGCTGTTACGGAGACCCAGTACTTC. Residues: CASSTGLAVTETQYF.

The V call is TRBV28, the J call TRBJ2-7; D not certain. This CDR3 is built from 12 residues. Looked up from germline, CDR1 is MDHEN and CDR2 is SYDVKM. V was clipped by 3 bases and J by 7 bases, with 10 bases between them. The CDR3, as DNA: TGTGCCAGCAGTTTGAAAGCCCGGGAGCAGTACTTC. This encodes CASSLKAREQYF.

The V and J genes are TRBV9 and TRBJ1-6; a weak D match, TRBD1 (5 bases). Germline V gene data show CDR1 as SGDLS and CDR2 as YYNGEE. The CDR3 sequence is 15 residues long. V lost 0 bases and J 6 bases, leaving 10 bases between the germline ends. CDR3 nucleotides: TGTGCCAGCAGCGTAGCAGGAGGGGTTAATTCACCCCTCCACTTT. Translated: CASSVAGGVNSPLHF.

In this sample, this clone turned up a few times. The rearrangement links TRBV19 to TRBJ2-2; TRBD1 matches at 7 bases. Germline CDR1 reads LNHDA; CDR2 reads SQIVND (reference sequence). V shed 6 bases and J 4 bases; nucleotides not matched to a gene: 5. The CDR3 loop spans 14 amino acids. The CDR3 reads CASRTGWGTGELFF. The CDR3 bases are TGTGCCAGTAGGACAGGGTGGGGCACCGGGGAGCTGTTTTTT.

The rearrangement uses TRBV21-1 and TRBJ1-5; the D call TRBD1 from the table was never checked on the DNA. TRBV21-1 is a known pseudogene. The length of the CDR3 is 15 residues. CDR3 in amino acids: CASPSWGQINQPQHF. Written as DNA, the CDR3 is TGTGCCAGTCCCTCTTGGGGACAGATTAATCAGCCCCAGCATTTT.

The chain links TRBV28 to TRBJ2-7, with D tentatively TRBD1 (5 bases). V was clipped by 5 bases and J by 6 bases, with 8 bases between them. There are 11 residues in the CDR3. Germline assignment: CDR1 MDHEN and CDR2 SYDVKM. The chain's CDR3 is CASSQRGEQYF. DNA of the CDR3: TGTGCCAGCAGTCAAAGGGGCGAGCAGTACTTC.

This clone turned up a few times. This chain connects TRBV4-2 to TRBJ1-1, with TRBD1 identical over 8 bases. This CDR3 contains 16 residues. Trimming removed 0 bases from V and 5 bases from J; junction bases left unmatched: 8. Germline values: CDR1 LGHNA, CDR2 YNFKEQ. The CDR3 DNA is TGTGCCAGCAGCCAAGATGCAACAGGGGGATCGACTGAAGCTTTCTTT. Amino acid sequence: CASSQDATGGSTEAFF.

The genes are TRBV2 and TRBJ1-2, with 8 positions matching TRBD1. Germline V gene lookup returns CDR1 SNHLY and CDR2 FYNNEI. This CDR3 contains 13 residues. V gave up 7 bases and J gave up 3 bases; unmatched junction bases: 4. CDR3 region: CASTLTGDYGYTF. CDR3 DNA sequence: TGTGCCAGCACTTTGACAGGGGACTATGGCTACACCTTC.

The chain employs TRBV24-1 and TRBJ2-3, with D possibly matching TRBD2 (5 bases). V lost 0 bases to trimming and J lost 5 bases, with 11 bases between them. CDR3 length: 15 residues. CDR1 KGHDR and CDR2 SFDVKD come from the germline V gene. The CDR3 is CATSDLIGSQDTQYF. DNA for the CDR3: TGTGCCACCAGTGATTTGATTGGGAGCCAAGATACGCAGTATTTT.

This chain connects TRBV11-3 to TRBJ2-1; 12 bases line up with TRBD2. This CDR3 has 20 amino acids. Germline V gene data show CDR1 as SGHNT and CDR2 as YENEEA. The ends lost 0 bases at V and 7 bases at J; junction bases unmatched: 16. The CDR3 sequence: CASSLDALGRGTSGRNEQFF. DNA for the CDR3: TGTGCCAGCAGCTTAGATGCGTTAGGTCGAGGGACTAGCGGGCGAAATGAGCAGTTCTTC.

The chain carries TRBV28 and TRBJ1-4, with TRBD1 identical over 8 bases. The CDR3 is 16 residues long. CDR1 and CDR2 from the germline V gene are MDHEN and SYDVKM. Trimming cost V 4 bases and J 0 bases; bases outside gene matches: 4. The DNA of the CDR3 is TGTGCCAGCAGTTACAGGGGGATGGCAACTAATGAAAAACTGTTTTTT. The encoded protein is CASSYRGMATNEKLFF.

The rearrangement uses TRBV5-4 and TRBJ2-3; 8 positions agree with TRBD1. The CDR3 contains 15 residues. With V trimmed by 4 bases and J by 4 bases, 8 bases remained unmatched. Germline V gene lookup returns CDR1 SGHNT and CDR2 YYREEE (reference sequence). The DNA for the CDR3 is TGTGCCAGCAGCGCCGACAGGGGAGGCGCAGATACGCAGTATTTT. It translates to CASSADRGGADTQYF.

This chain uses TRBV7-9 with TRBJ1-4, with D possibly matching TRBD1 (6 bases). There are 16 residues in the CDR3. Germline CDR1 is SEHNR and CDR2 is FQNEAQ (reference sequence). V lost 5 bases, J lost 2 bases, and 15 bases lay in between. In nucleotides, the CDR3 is TGTGCCAGCAGCCACCTAACAGGGAGTACTAATGAAAAACTGTTTTTT. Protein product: CASSHLTGSTNEKLFF.